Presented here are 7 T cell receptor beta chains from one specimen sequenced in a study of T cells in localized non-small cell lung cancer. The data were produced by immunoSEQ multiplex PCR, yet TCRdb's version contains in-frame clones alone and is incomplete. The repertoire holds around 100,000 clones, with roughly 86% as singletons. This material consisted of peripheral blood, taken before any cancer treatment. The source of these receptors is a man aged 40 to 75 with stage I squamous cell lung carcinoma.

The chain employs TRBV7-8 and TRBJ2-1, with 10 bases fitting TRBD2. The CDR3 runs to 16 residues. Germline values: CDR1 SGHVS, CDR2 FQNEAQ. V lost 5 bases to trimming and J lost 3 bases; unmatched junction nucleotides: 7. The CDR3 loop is CASSPSGGAIYNEQFF. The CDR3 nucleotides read TGTGCCAGCAGCCCGAGCGGGGGGGCCATCTACAATGAGCAGTTCTTC.

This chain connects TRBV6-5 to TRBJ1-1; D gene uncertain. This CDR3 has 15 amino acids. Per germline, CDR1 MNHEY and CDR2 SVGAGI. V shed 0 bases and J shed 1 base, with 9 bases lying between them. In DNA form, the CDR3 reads TGTGCCAGCAGTTACTCGATAAACAGGAACACTGAAGCTTTCTTT. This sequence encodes CASSYSINRNTEAFF.

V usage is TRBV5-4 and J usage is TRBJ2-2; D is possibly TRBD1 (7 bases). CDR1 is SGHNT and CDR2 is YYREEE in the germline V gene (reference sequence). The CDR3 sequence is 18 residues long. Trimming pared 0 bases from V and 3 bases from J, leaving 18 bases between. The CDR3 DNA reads TGTGCCAGCAGCTTGGGTCCGGCACAGGGGAGGTACACCGGGGAGCTGTTTTTT. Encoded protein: CASSLGPAQGRYTGELFF.

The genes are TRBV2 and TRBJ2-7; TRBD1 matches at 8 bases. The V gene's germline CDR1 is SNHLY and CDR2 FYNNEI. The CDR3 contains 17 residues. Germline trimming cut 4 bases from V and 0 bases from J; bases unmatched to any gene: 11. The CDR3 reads CASSVPSTGVISYEQYF. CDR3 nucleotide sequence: TGTGCCAGCAGTGTCCCCTCGACAGGGGTCATCTCCTACGAGCAGTACTTC.

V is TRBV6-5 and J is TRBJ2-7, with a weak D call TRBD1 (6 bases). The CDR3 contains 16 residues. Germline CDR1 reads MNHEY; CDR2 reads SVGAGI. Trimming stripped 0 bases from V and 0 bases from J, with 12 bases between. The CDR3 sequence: CASSYSLRGSSYEQYF. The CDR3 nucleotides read TGTGCCAGCAGTTACTCCCTCAGGGGTAGCTCCTACGAGCAGTACTTC.

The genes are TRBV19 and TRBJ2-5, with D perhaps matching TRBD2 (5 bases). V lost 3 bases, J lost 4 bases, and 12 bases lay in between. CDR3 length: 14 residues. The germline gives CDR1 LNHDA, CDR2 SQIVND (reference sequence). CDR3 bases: TGTGCCAGTAGTATGATGGCAGGAGGAGAGACCCAGTACTTC. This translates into CASSMMAGGETQYF.

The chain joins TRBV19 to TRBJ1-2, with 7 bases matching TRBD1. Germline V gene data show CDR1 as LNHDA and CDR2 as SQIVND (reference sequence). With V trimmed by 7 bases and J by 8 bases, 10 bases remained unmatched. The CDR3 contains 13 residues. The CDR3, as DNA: TGTGCCAGTAAGGACAGGTCATTGGGGGGCTACACCTTC. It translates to CASKDRSLGGYTF.